This record covers a single T cell receptor beta chain. The antigen is not known. These data are taken from a study of early T cells in non-severe SARS-CoV-2 infection. Study summary: Sequencing of bulk RNA from unsorted whole blood was done, without chain pairing.

The CDR3 contains 15 residues. V lost 1 base to trimming and J lost 0 bases; unmatched junction nucleotides: 2. From germline, CDR1 is DFQATT and CDR2 SNEGSKA (reference sequence). Study-wide findings and caveats: The VDJdb matching leaned toward anti-spike CD8 responses and overlooked private and CD4 specificities.

In the library, individual cDNA molecules carried attached unique molecular identifiers. MiXCR, applied by TCRdb to the 5' RACE reads, yields one record per CDR3 protein. The data show about 76,000 distinct CDR3 sequences, less than 20% seen once. The sequencing sample was made of whole blood. This clonotype originated in an adult who was a healthcare worker with PCR-confirmed SARS-CoV-2 infection or an uninfected control (not recorded which). The chain carries TRBV20-1 and TRBJ2-1; 8 nucleotides match TRBD2. CDR3 DNA sequence: TGCAGTGCTAGAGGGCTAGCGGGCTCCTACAATGAGCAGTTCTTC. Protein sequence: CSARGLAGSYNEQFF.